These T cell receptor beta chains were read from a single sample in a study of OX40 agonist ivuxolimab in advanced cancers. Using immunoSEQ multiplex PCR, the repertoire was profiled, and TCRdb retains in-frame clones only, with some absent. The sample shows under 85,000 clones, around nine tenths of them seen only once. The sample here was CD4+ or CD8+ T cells sorted from blood, taken in a trial of the OX40 agonist ivuxolimab. The receptors stem from an adult with an advanced solid tumor such as melanoma, head and neck, liver or kidney cancer. Each CDR3 is given with its conserved first and last residue. D genes are given only for firm matches. Clone size is not always given. Where it is, it says once, few, many or a class for expanded clones.

>.|TRBJ1-3|.|TRBV9
CASSVGQGIANSGNTIYF
TGTGCCAGCAGCGTAGGGCAGGGGATCGCGAACTCTGGAAACACCATATATTTT
>.|TRBJ1-6|.|TRBV19
CASSTSRSSYNSPLHF
TGTGCCAGTAGTACCTCCAGGAGCTCCTATAATTCACCCCTCCACTTT
>once|TRBJ2-7|.|TRBV7-9
CASSLTWGEQYF
TGTGCCAGCAGCTTAACTTGGGGCGAGCAGTACTTC
>.|TRBJ1-1|TRBD1|TRBV15
CATSREGGALNTEAFF
TGTGCCACCAGCAGAGAAGGGGGCGCATTAAACACTGAAGCTTTCTTT
>.|TRBJ2-5|.|TRBV10-3
CAITRDTQESQYF
TGTGCCATCACCAGGGACACACAAGAGTCCCAGTACTTC
>.|TRBJ1-1|.|TRBV5-1
CASSYGAGHLNTEAFF
TGCGCCAGCAGCTACGGAGCGGGACACCTGAACACTGAAGCTTTCTTT
>.|TRBJ1-5|.|TRBV7-2
CASSPSRGYSNQPQHF
TGTGCCAGCAGCCCAAGCCGGGGCTATAGCAATCAGCCCCAGCATTTT
>.|TRBJ2-7|.|TRBV30
CAWSGNRGGRQYF
TGTGCCTGGAGTGGAAACAGGGGGGGACGGCAGTACTTC
>.|TRBJ2-5|.|TRBV6-8
CASSYSTETQYF
TGTGCCAGCAGTTACTCCACCGAGACCCAGTACTTC
>once|TRBJ2-5|.|TRBV11-3
CASSLSYQETQYF
TGTGCCAGCAGCTTAAGCTACCAAGAGACCCAGTACTTC
>.|TRBJ2-7|.|TRBV6-1
CASSEGTAEQYF
TGTGCCAGCAGTGAAGGGACAGCGGAGCAGTACTTC
>.|TRBJ2-3|TRBD2|TRBV30
CAWEGTSGSFQRGDTQYF
TGTGCCTGGGAGGGGACTAGCGGGAGTTTCCAGCGGGGTGATACGCAGTATTTT
>.|TRBJ2-3|TRBD2|TRBV11-2
CASSLAGGVDTQYF
TGTGCCAGCAGCTTAGCGGGGGGGGTAGATACGCAGTATTTT
>.|TRBJ1-5|TRBD1|TRBV6-5
CASSTTGGARQPQHF
TGTGCCAGCAGTACTACAGGGGGCGCGAGGCAGCCCCAGCATTTT
>.|TRBJ2-5|TRBD2|TRBV4-3
CASSLGTSGGVYETQYF
TGCGCCAGCAGCCTTGGGACTAGCGGGGGGGTTTATGAGACCCAGTACTTC
>.|TRBJ2-5|TRBD2|TRBV25-1
CASSEWEGKTQYF
TGTGCCAGCAGTGAATGGGAGGGGAAGACCCAGTACTTC
>.|TRBJ1-2|.|TRBV2
CASRGDGLLSGYTF
TGTGCCAGCAGGGGGGACGGACTTTTATCTGGCTACACCTTC
>.|TRBJ1-4|TRBD1|TRBV19
CASSIGGGDGNEKLFF
TGTGCCAGTAGTATTGGAGGGGGCGACGGTAATGAAAAACTGTTTTTT
>.|TRBJ2-7|.|TRBV30
CAWSDAGINEQYF
TGTGCCTGGAGTGACGCAGGTATAAACGAGCAGTACTTC
>.|TRBJ1-5|.|TRBV27
CASSLISGTALHF
TGTGCCAGCAGTTTAATTTCCGGGACGGCCTTGCATTTT
>once|TRBJ1-6|TRBD1|TRBV4-2
CASSQEVSRDSNSPLHF
TGTGCCAGCAGCCAAGAAGTGTCCCGGGACAGCAATTCACCCCTCCACTTT
>few|TRBJ2-2|TRBD1|TRBV2
CASMRQGVGELFF
TGTGCCAGCATGCGTCAGGGGGTGGGGGAGCTGTTTTTT
>.|TRBJ2-2|.|TRBV5-1
CASSLEGRGNTGELFF
TGCGCCAGCAGCTTGGAGGGCAGGGGGAACACCGGGGAGCTGTTTTTT
>once|TRBJ1-5|TRBD1|TRBV2
CASVRDRDSQPQHF
TGTGCCAGCGTAAGAGACAGGGACTCTCAGCCCCAGCATTTT
>.|TRBJ2-2|.|TRBV27
CASRGRVSLNTGELFF
TGTGCCAGCAGGGGAAGGGTGTCCCTAAACACCGGGGAGCTGTTTTTT
>.|TRBJ2-7|TRBD2|TRBV15
CATSRPQPGLAYEQYF
TGTGCCACCAGCAGACCCCAACCGGGACTAGCCTACGAGCAGTACTTC
>once|TRBJ2-7|TRBD1|TRBV5-1
CASSLNIRTGEQYF
TGCGCCAGCAGCTTAAACATCCGGACAGGCGAGCAGTACTTC
>.|TRBJ1-1|.|TRBV5-1
CASSLQGNTEAFF
TGCGCCAGCAGCTTGCAGGGGAACACTGAAGCTTTCTTT
>.|TRBJ1-2|.|TRBV20-1
CSARDLLGYTF
TGCAGTGCTAGAGATCTATTAGGCTACACCTTC
>once|TRBJ1-1|.|TRBV21-1
CASRGGEDEAFF
TGTGCCAGCAGGGGAGGGGAAGATGAAGCTTTCTTT